This T cell receptor beta chain appears in the sequencing data of a study of Graves' ophthalmopathy and Graves' hyperthyroidism. Study-wide results and limits: Stable hyperthyroidism and ophthalmopathy were told apart by a 13-signature model, which achieved about 90% sensitivity and 81.08% specificity. Most thyroid-expanded clonotypes exceeding 0.001 frequency were also found in blood.

V gave up 2 bases and J gave up 5 bases, with 9 bases separating them. Per the germline V gene, CDR1 is SNHLY and CDR2 is FYNNEI. The CDR3 runs to 14 residues. Other autoimmune disease, uncontrolled infection, pregnancy and lactation led to exclusion. The authors diagnosed from clinical symptoms, serum thyroxine, TRAb, thyroid ultrasound and orbital computed tomography. RNA transcripts provided the template for amplifying TCR beta CDR3 regions. First-round RT-PCR used HTBI primers; second-round multiplex PCR followed. TCRdb analysed the multiplex PCR reads with MiXCR anew, one entry per CDR3 protein. Here the sample spans 660,000 or so distinct CDR3 sequences, more than 40% being singletons. This clonotype was detected a few times. Its antigen is currently unknown.

The clonotype comes from an adult man with Graves' ophthalmopathy. The sequenced sample consisted of peripheral blood. The chain carries TRBV2 and TRBJ2-2; D remains unclear. DNA for the CDR3: TGTGCCAGCAGTGAAACACTTTATACCGGGGAGCTGTTTTTT. The encoded protein is CASSETLYTGELFF.